These 31 T cell receptor beta chains originate from one sample sequenced in a study of regulatory T cells in long-lasting Graves disease. According to the study, TCR beta libraries were built with iRepertoire HTBI primers and CDR3-region Arm-PCR. MiXCR, applied by TCRdb to the multiplex PCR reads, yields one record per CDR3 protein. The data contain about 320,000 distinct CDR3 sequences, 15% to 20% of them seen just once; the ten biggest clones take up less than 45%. Time point given: newly diagnosed GD, antithyroid drugs for less than 3 months. The TCR library used RNA extracted from PBMCs. The sequences come from peripheral blood mononuclear cells (PBMCs), collected at new diagnosis, from a patient treated with antithyroid drugs. The source of these receptors is a female donor with Graves disease.

The genes are TRBV20-1 and TRBJ1-5; TRBD1 is a possible D gene (5 bases). Germline CDR1 and CDR2: DFQATT and SNEGSKA (reference sequence). This CDR3 spans 13 amino acids. The V end lost 2 bases, the J end lost 8 bases, and 13 bases lay between the germline ends. The DNA for the CDR3 is TGCAGTGCTAGACTTGCTGCGGGGGAGCCCCAGCATTTT. This codes for CSARLAAGEPQHF.

This clonotype was picked up many times. This sequence joins TRBV10-2 and TRBJ1-1; D possibly corresponds to TRBD1 (5 bases). This CDR3 is 13 amino acids long. Germline values: CDR1 WSHSY, CDR2 SAAADI. Trimming left V 10 bases short and J 3 bases short, with 15 bases between. The CDR3 loop reads CATLGGRDTEAFF. CDR3 in DNA: TGCGCCACCCTTGGGGGGAGGGACACTGAAGCTTTCTTT.

A note on this clonotype: A read error may be the cause here, since a much bigger clone is one base away. This sequence joins TRBV11-1 and TRBJ2-1, with D perhaps TRBD2 (6 bases). The V gene's germline CDR1 is SGHAT and CDR2 FQDESV (reference sequence). This CDR3 comprises 18 residues. The germline V and J ends were trimmed by 5 bases and 5 bases, with 25 bases remaining between them. CDR3 sequence reads: CASSVRRGLARGNNEQFF. The CDR3 nucleotides are TGTGCCAGCAGCGTCCGGAGGGGCCTAGCGAGAGGGAACAATGAGCAGTTCTTC. Drawing the rest from reference TRBV11-1 and TRBJ2-1, the complete variable domain is EAEVAQSPRYKITEKSQAVAFWCDPISGHATLYWYRQILGQGPELLVQFQDESVVDDSQLPKDRFSAERLKGVDSTLKIQPAELGDSAMYLCASSVRRGLARGNNEQFFGPGTRLTVL.

With respect to this clonotype: A much larger clone is a single base away; this may be a read error. The limits of the CDR3 on the DNA are not certain, so only TCRdb's listed CDR3 is given. The chain couples TRBV3-1 to TRBJ2-5; TRBD1 reflects the table's D call only, with no check against the DNA. Germline lookup yields CDR1 LGHDT and CDR2 YNNKEL (reference sequence). The CDR3 is 16 residues long, ends included. This chain's CDR3 is CASSLSWGPGNNELFF.

This clonotype was counted at least ten times. The rearrangement links TRBV6-9 to TRBJ2-5; D possibly corresponds to TRBD1 (6 bases). V lost 3 bases and J 2 bases, leaving 16 bases between the germline ends. This CDR3 is 16 amino acids long. CDR1 is MNHGY and CDR2 is SVAAGI in the germline V gene. This CDR3 reads CASSYNSGHRQETQYF. In nucleotides, the CDR3 is TGTGCCAGCAGTTACAATTCGGGACATAGACAAGAGACCCAGTACTTC.

Only one count was recorded for this clonotype. This chain uses TRBV6-5 with TRBJ2-7; D not resolved. V was cut by 0 bases and J by 0 bases, with 15 bases left in between. The CDR3 length is 17 residues. Germline V lookup: CDR1 MNHEY, CDR2 SVGAGI. CDR3 nucleotides: TGTGCCAGCAGTTACTCGAGGTCGGCCTCGAGCTCCTACGAGCAGTACTTC. Translated, it gives CASSYSRSASSSYEQYF.

V and J are TRBV2 and TRBJ1-1; a weak D match, TRBD1 (6 bases). The CDR3 sequence is 15 residues long. V gave up 6 bases and J gave up 4 bases, with 18 bases separating them. Germline CDR1 is SNHLY and CDR2 is FYNNEI. The CDR3 is CASRFRGQGSTEAFF. The CDR3 nucleotides are TGTGCCAGCAGGTTCCGTGGGCAGGGGAGCACTGAAGCTTTCTTT.

This clonotype occurred a few times. The chain is built from TRBV28 and TRBJ1-2, with 11 bases that match TRBD1. CDR1 is MDHEN and CDR2 is SYDVKM in the germline V gene. The CDR3 loop spans 15 amino acids. V lost 4 bases and J lost 4; bases outside the gene matches: 5. This CDR3 is CASSWTGGAIYGYTF. The DNA of the CDR3 is TGTGCCAGCAGTTGGACAGGGGGCGCCATCTATGGCTACACCTTC.

The chain employs TRBV28 and TRBJ2-3, with 9 positions matching TRBD2. The CDR3 contains 15 residues. V was clipped by 5 bases and J by 6 bases; unmatched bases: 9. Germline assignment: CDR1 MDHEN and CDR2 SYDVKM. The CDR3 spells CASSPPGLAWDTQYF. In DNA, the CDR3 is TGTGCCAGCAGTCCCCCGGGACTAGCATGGGATACGCAGTATTTT. Full variable domain (outside the CDR3, taken from reference TRBV28 and TRBJ2-3): DVKVTQSSRYLVKRTGEKVFLECVQDMDHENMFWYRQDPGLGLRLIYFSYDVKMKEKGDIPEGYSVSREKKERFSLILESASTNQTSMYLCASSPPGLAWDTQYFGPGTRLTVL.

This clonotype was counted only a few times. This may arise from a read error, as a much more abundant clone is one base away. J is TRBJ2-7 and V is TRBV14, with 12 bases lining up with TRBD1. The CDR3 spans 13 residues. The V gene's germline CDR1 is SGHDN and CDR2 FVKESK. J lost 12 bases, V lost 4 bases, and 7 bases had no gene match. The CDR3 DNA sequence: TGTGCCAGCAGCCCCGGGGACAGGGGGCAATCGTACTTC. It is translated as CASSPGDRGQSYF.

This clonotype was picked up many times. The chain is built from TRBV30 and TRBJ2-2; TRBD1 aligns across 9 bases. CDR3 length: 13 residues. V trimming: 4 bases; J trimming: 4 bases; junction bases outside the gene matches: 1. CDR1 and CDR2 (germline): GTSNPN, SVGIG (reference sequence). The CDR3 loop reads CAWKGQGTGELFF. CDR3 nucleotides: TGTGCCTGGAAGGGACAGGGCACCGGGGAGCTGTTTTTT.

This clonotype was seen many times. The rearrangement joins TRBV27 to TRBJ2-3; D might be TRBD1 (6 bases). The CDR3 is 17 amino acids. V gave up 4 bases and J gave up 1 base, with 18 bases separating them. Germline V gene sequence: CDR1 MNHEY, CDR2 SMNVEV (reference sequence). The CDR3 nucleotides are TGTGCCAGCAGTTATCTTCGTAGGGGGATTGGCACAGATACGCAGTATTTT. It encodes CASSYLRRGIGTDTQYF.

This clonotype was observed at least ten times. J is TRBJ2-1 and V is TRBV28; D perhaps matches TRBD2 (6 bases). V was cut by 3 bases and J by 9 bases, with 15 bases left in between. Germline loops: CDR1 MDHEN, CDR2 SYDVKM. This CDR3 has 14 amino acids. DNA of the CDR3: TGTGCCAGCAGTTTCGTTCAGCGGGTCAGTGAGCAGTTCTTC. This gives the protein CASSFVQRVSEQFF.

The CDR3 region is CASSFKGGHSGNTIYF. CDR3 nucleotides: TGTGCCAGCAGCTTTAAAGGGGGCCACTCTGGAAACACCATATATTTT. The chain joins TRBV5-6 to TRBJ1-3; TRBD1 agrees at 7 bases. J lost 0 bases, V lost 2 bases, and 5 bases had no gene match. Looked up from germline, CDR1 is SGHDT and CDR2 is YYEEEE. The CDR3 spans 16 residues.

The V gene is TRBV12-3 or TRBV12-4, the J gene TRBJ2-1, with D uncertain. The V end lost 4 bases, the J end lost 10 bases, and 14 bases lay between the germline ends. The CDR3 totals 13 residues. As DNA, the CDR3 is TGTGCCAGCAGTTCCCCTCCCGTCGGGGAGCAGTTCTTC. This sequence encodes CASSSPPVGEQFF.

This clonotype was seen ten or more times. The chain recombines TRBV7-2 with TRBJ2-1, with D possibly matching TRBD2 (6 bases). From germline, CDR1 is SGHTA and CDR2 FQGNSA. Trimming shortened V by 1 base and J by 5 bases, and 24 bases separated the two germline ends. The CDR3 contains 19 residues. Written as DNA, the CDR3 is TGTGCCAGCAGCTTAGTGACTAGGCGCATCCCGATCAAAAACAATGAGCAGTTCTTC. Translating gives CASSLVTRRIPIKNNEQFF. The entire variable domain, with the rest obtained from reference TRBV7-2 and TRBJ2-1, is as follows: GAGVSQSPSNKVTEKGKDVELRCDPISGHTALYWYRQSLGQGLEFLIYFQGNSAPDKSGLPSDRFSAERTGGSVSTLTIQRTQQEDSAVYLCASSLVTRRIPIKNNEQFFGPGTRLTVL.

This clonotype was detected ten times or more. The rearrangement uses TRBV19 and TRBJ2-1; 12 bases align to TRBD2. Unmatched junction bases numbered 5, after V lost 4 bases and J lost 1 base. The CDR3 is 17 amino acids. From germline, CDR1 is LNHDA and CDR2 SQIVND (reference sequence). CDR3 region: CASSTSSGRGSYNEQFF. For the CDR3, the DNA is TGTGCCAGTAGTACCTCTAGCGGGAGGGGTTCCTACAATGAGCAGTTCTTC. The variable domain in full, with the rest retrieved from reference TRBV19 and TRBJ2-1, is DGGITQSPKYLFRKEGQNVTLSCEQNLNHDAMYWYRQDPGQGLRLIYYSQIVNDFQKGDIAEGYSVSREKKESFPLTVTSAQKNPTAFYLCASSTSSGRGSYNEQFFGPGTRLTVL.

Ten or more counts support this clonotype. This rearrangement joins TRBV11-2 to TRBJ1-2; 12 positions match TRBD1. There are 17 residues in the CDR3. After removal of 3 bases from V and 2 bases from J, the junction contained 7 bases not matched to a gene. Germline V gene sequence: CDR1 SGHAT, CDR2 FQNNGV. The CDR3 DNA reads TGTGCCAGCAGCTTGGGGGACAGGGGGCGGGTAAACTATGGCTACACCTTC. Translating it yields CASSLGDRGRVNYGYTF.

This clonotype has a handful of counts. The chain joins TRBV15 to TRBJ2-7, with D perhaps given as TRBD1 or TRBD2 (5 bases each). The CDR3 sequence is 16 residues long. Deletions cut 0 bases from V and 3 bases from J, with 15 bases between. Per the germline V gene, CDR1 is LNHNV and CDR2 is YYDKDF (reference sequence). CDR3 loop: CATSRDFGTVLYEQYF. CDR3 DNA: TGTGCCACCAGCAGAGATTTCGGGACGGTCCTCTACGAGCAGTACTTC.

About this clonotype: This sequence may be a read error, since a much larger clone differs from it by one base. The chain carries TRBV12-3 or TRBV12-4 and TRBJ2-1; perhaps TRBD2 as D (5 bases). The V end was cut by 3 bases, the J end by 8 bases, with 14 bases between. This CDR3 has 14 amino acids. Written as DNA, the CDR3 is TGTGCCAGCAGTTTCCGGAAGGTGGAGGATGAGCAGTTCTTC. Protein product: CASSFRKVEDEQFF.

In regard to this clonotype: At one end, the junction sequence differs from germline, possibly due to a read error. The rearrangement links TRBV28 to TRBJ2-7; 12 bases agree with TRBD2. CDR1 and CDR2 (germline): MDHEN, SYDVKM. CDR3 size: 16 residues. The CDR3 nucleotides are TGTGCCAGCATTAGTTGGAAGAGGACTAGCGGGGACGAGCGGTACTTC. It yields the protein CASISWKRTSGDERYF.

This clonotype was counted at least ten times. This chain links TRBV6-2 or TRBV6-3 with TRBJ2-7; 14 bases fit TRBD2. Germline V gene data show CDR1 as MNHEY and CDR2 as SVGEGT. Trimming took 5 bases from V and 3 from J; bases not matched to a gene: 12. This CDR3 is built from 18 residues. CDR3 region: CASSEDGTSGSHIYEQYF. CDR3 in DNA: TGTGCCAGCAGTGAAGATGGGACTAGCGGGAGTCACATCTACGAGCAGTACTTC.

Many counts were recorded for this clonotype. This chain links TRBV12-3 or TRBV12-4 with TRBJ1-2; 7 bases match TRBD1. CDR3 length equals 12 residues. V lost 5 bases and J lost 7; bases outside the gene matches: 4. CDR3 sequence (DNA): TGTGCCAGCAGTCCAGACAGGGTTGGCTACACCTTC. Protein sequence: CASSPDRVGYTF.

This clonotype was observed many times. V usage is TRBV12-3 or TRBV12-4 and J usage is TRBJ2-2, with 7 bases identical to TRBD2. The CDR3 length is 18 residues. V lost 3 bases to trimming and J lost 4 bases; unmatched junction nucleotides: 14. The CDR3 region is CASSFIAGERSGTGELFF. CDR3 nucleotides: TGTGCCAGCAGTTTCATTGCGGGGGAGCGGTCTGGCACCGGGGAGCTGTTTTTT.

J is TRBJ2-7 and V is TRBV15, with TRBD2 matching 12 bases. This CDR3 is 18 amino acids long. V was clipped by 2 bases and J by 0 bases; unmatched bases: 8. The germline V gene encodes CDR1 LNHNV and CDR2 YYDKDF (reference sequence). The CDR3 sequence is CATSRRWTSGDASYEQYF. The CDR3 DNA follows: TGTGCCACCAGCAGAAGATGGACTAGCGGGGATGCCTCCTACGAGCAGTACTTC.

This clonotype was seen at least ten times. V and J are TRBV2 and TRBJ2-3, with D perhaps TRBD2 (5 bases). Germline values: CDR1 SNHLY, CDR2 FYNNEI. Trimming removed 4 bases from V and 5 bases from J, with 16 bases in between. This CDR3 region has 15 residues. The CDR3 DNA sequence: TGTGCCAGCAGTGTATACCGGGAAAATCTAGATACGCAGTATTTT. Translated: CASSVYRENLDTQYF.

This clonotype was picked up many times. The chain is built from TRBV19 and TRBJ2-1, with TRBD2 matching over 10 bases. Trimming took 3 bases from V and 9 from J; bases not matched to a gene: 11. Germline V gene data show CDR1 as LNHDA and CDR2 as SQIVND (reference sequence). This CDR3 has 16 residues. The CDR3 sequence is CASSILAGVGVGEQFF. The CDR3 DNA follows: TGTGCCAGTAGTATCCTAGCGGGAGTAGGGGTGGGTGAGCAGTTCTTC.

In its sample, this clonotype was seen a few times. The chain links TRBV11-2 to TRBJ2-2; D is possibly TRBD1 or TRBD2 (5 bases each). Germline V gives CDR1 SGHAT, CDR2 FQNNGV. The CDR3 loop spans 15 amino acids. V was cut by 6 bases and J by 3 bases, with 14 bases left in between. DNA of the CDR3: TGTGCCAGCAGGTTGGGCGTGGGGGACACCGGGGAGCTGTTTTTT. This gives the protein CASRLGVGDTGELFF.

This rearrangement joins TRBV6-1 to TRBJ1-2; 9 bases map to TRBD1. V was clipped by 8 bases and J by 10 bases; unmatched bases: 17. In germline, CDR1 is MNHNS, CDR2 SASEGT. The CDR3 is made up of 15 amino acids. The DNA for the CDR3 is TGTGCCAGCTTGGTTAGTTCCGGGACAGGGATATTCTACACCTTC. This gives the protein CASLVSSGTGIFYTF.

This clonotype has ten or more counts. The chain links TRBV2 to TRBJ2-7; D may be TRBD2 (6 bases). Trimming left V 8 bases short and J 0 bases short, with 11 bases between. The CDR3 extends over 13 amino acids. CDR1 is SNHLY, CDR2 FYNNEI, per germline. CDR3 sequence (DNA): TGTGCCAGCCATAGCGGAAGCTCCTACGAGCAGTACTTC. Encoded protein: CASHSGSSYEQYF.

Ten or more counts support this clonotype. The rearrangement joins TRBV11-2 to TRBJ1-1; D gene uncertain. The V end was cut by 6 bases, the J end by 4 bases, with 12 bases between. CDR3 size: 13 residues. From germline, CDR1 is SGHAT and CDR2 FQNNGV. In DNA, the CDR3 is TGTGCCAGCAGTTCCGGGTCCCGCACTGAAGCTTTCTTT. Its protein product is CASSSGSRTEAFF.